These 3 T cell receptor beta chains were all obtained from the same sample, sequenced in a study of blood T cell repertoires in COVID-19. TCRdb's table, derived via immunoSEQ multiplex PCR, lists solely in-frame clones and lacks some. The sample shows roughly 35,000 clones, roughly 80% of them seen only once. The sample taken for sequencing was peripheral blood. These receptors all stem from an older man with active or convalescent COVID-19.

In nucleotides, the CDR3 is TGTGCCAGCAGCAATACCGGGACAACAGGGGAGCTGTTTTTT. Residues: CASSNTGTTGELFF. This rearrangement joins TRBV7-3 to TRBJ2-2; maybe TRBD1 (6 bases). Trimming removed 5 bases from V and 8 bases from J, with 15 bases in between. CDR3 size: 14 residues. Per germline, CDR1 SGHTA and CDR2 FQGTGA.

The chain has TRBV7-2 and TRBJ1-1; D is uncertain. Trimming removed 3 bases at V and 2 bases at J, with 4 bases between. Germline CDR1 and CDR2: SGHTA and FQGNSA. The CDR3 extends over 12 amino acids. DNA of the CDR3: TGTGCCAGCAGCTTTCCTAACACTGAAGCTTTCTTT. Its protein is CASSFPNTEAFF.

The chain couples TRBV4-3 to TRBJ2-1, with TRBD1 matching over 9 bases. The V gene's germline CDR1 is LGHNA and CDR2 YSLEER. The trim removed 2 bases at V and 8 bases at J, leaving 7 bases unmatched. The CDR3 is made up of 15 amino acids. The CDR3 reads CASSQRGTGIHEQFF. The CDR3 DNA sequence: TGCGCCAGCAGCCAAAGGGGGACAGGGATACATGAGCAGTTCTTC.